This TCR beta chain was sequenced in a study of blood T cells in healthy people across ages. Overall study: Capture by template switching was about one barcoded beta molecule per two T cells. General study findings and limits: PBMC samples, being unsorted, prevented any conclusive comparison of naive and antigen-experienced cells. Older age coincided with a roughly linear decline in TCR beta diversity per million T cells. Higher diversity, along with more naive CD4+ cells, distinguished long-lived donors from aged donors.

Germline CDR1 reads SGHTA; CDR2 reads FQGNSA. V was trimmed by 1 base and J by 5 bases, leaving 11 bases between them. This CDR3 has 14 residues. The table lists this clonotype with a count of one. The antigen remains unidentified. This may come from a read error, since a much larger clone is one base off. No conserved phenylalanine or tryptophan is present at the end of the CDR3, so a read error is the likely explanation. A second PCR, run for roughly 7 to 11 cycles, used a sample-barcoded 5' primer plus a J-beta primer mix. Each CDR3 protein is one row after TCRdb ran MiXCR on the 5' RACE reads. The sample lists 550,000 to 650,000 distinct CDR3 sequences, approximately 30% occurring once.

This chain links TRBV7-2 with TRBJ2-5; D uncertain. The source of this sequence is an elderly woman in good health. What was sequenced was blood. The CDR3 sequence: CASSLGRWSETQYV. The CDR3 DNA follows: TGTGCCAGCAGCTTAGGTCGTTGGAGCGAGACCCAGTACGTC.